One T cell receptor beta chain is described in this entry. What it recognizes is unknown. This sample is part of a study of cytomegalovirus exposure and HLA in healthy donors. Findings and limits, study-wide: The listing of 150 to 200 TCR beta chains classed them as cytomegalovirus-associated. A later examination showed that TCR association rates differed by HLA locus, with DRB1 most and HLA-C fewest.

Germline values: CDR1 KGHSH, CDR2 LQKENI. The V gene end was trimmed by 3 bases and the J gene end by 4 bases; junction bases not matched to a gene: 8. CDR3 length: 16 residues. It was with 60 Vbeta and 13 Jbeta primers that the PCR ran. Original handling: Per a later analysis, the number of unique TCR beta chains was about 80 million, of which about 11 million were shared. Assay: immunoSEQ multiplex PCR; the TCRdb copy retains only in-frame clones and omits some. V, J and clone size are those of that table, while D and trimming were read from the DNA. The sample carries 60,000 to 95,000 clones, roughly 84% recorded once.

The sequenced material came from PBMCs. The sequence was obtained from a man in his 70s in good health and CMV-seropositive. The chain recombines TRBV18 with TRBJ2-7; 11 nucleotides align to TRBD1. CDR3 coding DNA: TGTGCCAGCTCACCCCCGGGACAGGGGGTGGGGTACGAGCAGTACTTC. This translates into CASSPPGQGVGYEQYF. Using reference TRBV18 and TRBJ2-7 for the parts outside the CDR3, the full variable domain is NAGVMQNPRHLVRRRGQEARLRCSPMKGHSHVYWYRQLPEEGLKFMVYLQKENIIDESGMPKERFSAEFPKEGPSILRIQQVVRGDSAAYFCASSPPGQGVGYEQYFGPGTRLTVT.